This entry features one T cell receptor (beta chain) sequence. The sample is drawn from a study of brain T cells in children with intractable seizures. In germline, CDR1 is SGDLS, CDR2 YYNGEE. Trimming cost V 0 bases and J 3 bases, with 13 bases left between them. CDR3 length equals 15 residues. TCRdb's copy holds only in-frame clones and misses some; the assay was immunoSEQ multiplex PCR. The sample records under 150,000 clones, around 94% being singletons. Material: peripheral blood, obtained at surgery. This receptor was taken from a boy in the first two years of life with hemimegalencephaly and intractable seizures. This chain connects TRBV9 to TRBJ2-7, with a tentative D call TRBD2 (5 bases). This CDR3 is CASSVAQDAGYEQYF. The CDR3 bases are TGTGCCAGCAGCGTAGCTCAAGACGCGGGCTACGAGCAGTACTTC.